This T cell receptor (beta chain) was observed in a study of cytomegalovirus exposure and HLA in healthy donors. Broader study findings: The presence/absence work took it that sequencing depth was about the same across donors. Analysis performed later found more than 15,000 TCR beta sequences associated with HLA alleles at 0.05 false discovery rate. A likely sequencing artifact accounted for one observed cluster of highly shared sequence variants.

Regarding this clone: Its target is unknown.

The PCR contained 60 Vbeta and 13 Jbeta primers. Produced via immunoSEQ multiplex PCR; TCRdb's table is partial and in-frame only. In the table there are some 150,000 clones, 75% to 85% of which are singletons. Looked up from germline, CDR1 is SGHKS and CDR2 is YYEKEE (reference sequence). The germline V and J ends were trimmed by 2 bases and 7 bases, with 9 bases remaining between them. The CDR3 is made up of 12 amino acids. The chain combines TRBV5-5 with TRBJ1-1; possible D gene TRBD1, 5 bases. The clonotype comes from a man aged 50 or older in good health and CMV-seropositive. The sequenced material came from PBMCs. This chain's CDR3 is CASSFSGVEAFF. The CDR3 nucleotides read TGTGCCAGCAGCTTTTCGGGGGTTGAAGCTTTCTTT.